Detailed here is one T cell receptor (beta chain). Its cognate antigen has yet to be identified. Base qualities are not recorded, but no much larger clone differs from it by a single base. The source of the sample is a study of T cells in Graves' hyperthyroidism and ophthalmopathy (dated by TCRdb to the late 2010s). General notes on the study: Peripheral blood samples were taken at initial diagnosis, before any treatment was given. To identify distinguishing TCR V-J signatures, a discovery cohort of 100 patients was used, comprising 43 with Graves' ophthalmopathy and around 60 with stable Graves' hyperthyroidism. An independent validation cohort of under 20 hyperthyroidism patients and approximately 17 patients who later progressed to ophthalmopathy tested prospective prediction of ophthalmopathy. The 80 to 100 discovery patients were randomly divided into training and test sets at a 7:3 ratio. Thyroid tissue and blood T-cell repertoires from six Graves' hyperthyroidism patients were also compared in the study. After blood sampling, hyperthyroidism patients were treated with methimazole at a starting dose of 30 mg daily, and ophthalmopathy patients were treated with high-dose intravenous methylprednisolone. The paper describes TCR Vbeta CDR3 sequencing of more than 120 peripheral blood samples, made up of roughly 40 ophthalmopathy patients, roughly 72 hyperthyroidism patients and some 17 progressor patients.

The investigation overall reported the following: In validation, the model predicted progression to ophthalmopathy a median of about 6.5 months before onset, with roughly 70% sensitivity and just under 75% specificity. Most expanded thyroid clonotypes (frequency above 0.001) were also detected in blood, suggesting blood repertoires may reflect thyroid immune responses. Sample size was not statistically predetermined, and blinding of investigators to group allocation was not performed. In cross-validation, a model built on a 13 V-J signature told ophthalmopathy apart from stable hyperthyroidism with over 85% sensitivity and 81% to 82% specificity, and in testing the same model reached 80%/75%.

Graves' hyperthyroidism was defined as stable when no progression to ophthalmopathy occurred over 18 months of follow-up. Hyperthyroidism patients were aged 18 to 65 years and newly diagnosed, with disease duration of less than 2 months. The study excluded patients with uncontrolled infections, other autoimmune diseases, pregnancy or lactation. Diagnoses relied on clinical symptoms, serum thyroxine and TRAb, thyroid ultrasound and orbital computed tomography. PBMCs were separated from approximately 10 ml of fresh peripheral blood using Ficoll-Paque density gradient centrifugation. Total RNA was extracted using Trizol reagent, and RNA quality was assessed on an Agilent 2100 Bioanalyzer. The TCR beta CDR3 regions were amplified from the RNA transcripts. The TCR CDR3 was subjected to a first round of RT-PCR using the HTBI primer set and the Qiagen OneStep RT-PCR kit. Libraries were constructed in a second round of multiplex PCR, after which size selection and purification were performed. Paired-end sequencing of the libraries was performed with 100 bp reads on an Illumina HiSeq2000. On the study's bioinformatics: SOAPnuke was used to process the raw data, removing reads that contained adapters or uncalled bases, had a mean Phred below 15, or lacked an exact match to the constant primer or identifier. COPE v1.2.5 was used to merge the high-quality paired reads, and each unique nucleotide sequence was defined as a clonotype. MiTCR v1.1 was used to align the clonotypes against IMGT TRBV, TRBD and TRBJ reference segments. Only V-J combinations with frequency above 0.0001, covering about 99% of repertoires, were analysed. The TCS score was defined as the ratio of F50 (clonal expansion) to E x V (chaos), calculated using BLOSUM62-based TCRdist between CDR3 peptides within each V-J. Welch's t-statistics and random forest reduced just over 500 V-J features to under 15, which were used in a naive Bayes classifier (R e1071). Using fastp trimming at Q25 and MiXCR clonotype assembly, TCRdb reanalyzed the public sequencing data and kept in-frame beta chains. Merged by CDR3 protein, the rows form single entries marked with the most common genes and DNA. These V and J calls originate from TCRdb's pipeline instead of the authors' own analysis. The sample table holds over 300,000 distinct CDR3 sequences, of which about 14% were seen once. Approximately 9.9% of the sample is taken by the ten largest.

V sheds 3 bases and J sheds 0 bases, leaving 15 bases between their ends. From the germline V gene, CDR1 is SNHLY and CDR2 is FYNNEI. The CDR3 goes from the cysteine to the phenylalanine over 17 residues. Of the read, only the CDR3 DNA is kept; its 51 bases are in frame from base 1. The chain employs TRBV2 and TRBJ1-5; too little of a D gene remains to name it. Sequencing used blood. The source is a woman aged 60-75 years with Graves' hyperthyroidism. The nucleotides read TGTGCCAGCAGTGATCGACGGCCCGATTATAGCAATCAGCCCCAGCATTTT. Translated, it reads CASSDRRPDYSNQPQHF. The CDR3, completed at both ends by the reference TRBV2 and TRBJ1-5 genes, gives the full variable domain EPEVTQTPSHQVTQMGQEVILRCVPISNHLYFYWYRQILGQKVEFLVSFYNNEISEKSEIFDDQFSVERPDGSNFTLKIRSTKLEDSAMYFCASSDRRPDYSNQPQHFGDGTRLSIL.